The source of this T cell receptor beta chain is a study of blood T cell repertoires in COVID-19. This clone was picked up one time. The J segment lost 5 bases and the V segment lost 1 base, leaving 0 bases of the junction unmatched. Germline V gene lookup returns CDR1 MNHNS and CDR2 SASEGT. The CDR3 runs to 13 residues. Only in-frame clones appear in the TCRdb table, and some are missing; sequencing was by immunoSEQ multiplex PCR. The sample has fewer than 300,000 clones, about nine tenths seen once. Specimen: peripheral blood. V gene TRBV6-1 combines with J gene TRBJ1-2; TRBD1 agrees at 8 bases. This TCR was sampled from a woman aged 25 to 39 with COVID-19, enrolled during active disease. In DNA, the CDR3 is TGTGCCAGCAGTGAAGGGGACAGGTATGGCTACACCTTC. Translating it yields CASSEGDRYGYTF.